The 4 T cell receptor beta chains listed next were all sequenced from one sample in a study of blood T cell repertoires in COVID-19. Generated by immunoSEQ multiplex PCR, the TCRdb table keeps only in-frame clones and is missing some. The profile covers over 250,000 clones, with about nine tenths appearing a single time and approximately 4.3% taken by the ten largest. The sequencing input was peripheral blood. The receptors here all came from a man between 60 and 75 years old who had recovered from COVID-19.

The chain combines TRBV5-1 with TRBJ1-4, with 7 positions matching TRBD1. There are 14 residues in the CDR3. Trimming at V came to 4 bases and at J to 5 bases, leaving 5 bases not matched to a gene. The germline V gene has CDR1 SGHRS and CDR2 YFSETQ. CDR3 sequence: CASSLTGRNEKLFF. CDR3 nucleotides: TGCGCCAGCAGCCTGACAGGGCGGAATGAAAAACTGTTTTTT. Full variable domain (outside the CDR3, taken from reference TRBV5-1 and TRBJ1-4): KAGVTQTPRYLIKTRGQQVTLSCSPISGHRSVSWYQQTPGQGLQFLFEYFSETQRNKGNFPGRFSGRQFSNSRSEMNVSTLELGDSALYLCASSLTGRNEKLFFGSGTQLSVL.

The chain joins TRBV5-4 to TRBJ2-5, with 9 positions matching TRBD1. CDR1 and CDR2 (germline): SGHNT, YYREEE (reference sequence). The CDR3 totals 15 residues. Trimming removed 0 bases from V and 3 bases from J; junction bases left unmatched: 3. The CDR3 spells CASSLDGTGKETQYF. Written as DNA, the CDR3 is TGTGCCAGCAGCTTGGATGGGACAGGGAAAGAGACCCAGTACTTC.

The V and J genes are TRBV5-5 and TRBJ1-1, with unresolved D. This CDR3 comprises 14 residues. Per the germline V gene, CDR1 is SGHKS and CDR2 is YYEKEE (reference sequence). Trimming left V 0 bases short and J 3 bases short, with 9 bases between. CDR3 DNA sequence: TGTGCCAGCAGCTTGGAAGCGGGATACACTGAAGCTTTCTTT. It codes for CASSLEAGYTEAFF.

The CDR3 DNA reads TGTGCCAGCTCACCCTTGGACAGCCTTCAAGAGACCCAGTACTTC. Its protein is CASSPLDSLQETQYF. The chain is built from TRBV18 and TRBJ2-5, with D perhaps matching TRBD1 (6 bases). The CDR3 sequence is 15 residues long. CDR1 and CDR2 (germline): KGHSH, LQKENI. Trimming stripped 3 bases from V and 2 bases from J, with 13 bases between.